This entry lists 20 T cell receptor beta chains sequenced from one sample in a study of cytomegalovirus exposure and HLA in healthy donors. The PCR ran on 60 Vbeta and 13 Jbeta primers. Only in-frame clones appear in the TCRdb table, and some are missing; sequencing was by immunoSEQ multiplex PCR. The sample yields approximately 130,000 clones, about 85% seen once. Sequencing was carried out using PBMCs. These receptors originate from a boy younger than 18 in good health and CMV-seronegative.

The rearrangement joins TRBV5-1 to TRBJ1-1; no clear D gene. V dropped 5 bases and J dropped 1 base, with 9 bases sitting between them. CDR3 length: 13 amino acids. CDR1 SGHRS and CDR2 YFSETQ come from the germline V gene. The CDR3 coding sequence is TGCGCCAGCAGTCTCCGGGAGAACACTGAAGCTTTCTTT. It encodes CASSLRENTEAFF. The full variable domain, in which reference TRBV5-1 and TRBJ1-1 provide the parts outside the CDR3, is KAGVTQTPRYLIKTRGQQVTLSCSPISGHRSVSWYQQTPGQGLQFLFEYFSETQRNKGNFPGRFSGRQFSNSRSEMNVSTLELGDSALYLCASSLRENTEAFFGQGTRLTVV.

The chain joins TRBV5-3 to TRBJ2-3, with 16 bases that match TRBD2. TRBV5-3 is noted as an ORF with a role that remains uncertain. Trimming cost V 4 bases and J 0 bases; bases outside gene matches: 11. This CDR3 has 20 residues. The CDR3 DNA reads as TGTGCCAGAAGCGGGAAGGGGACTAGCGGGAGGGCTTCTAGCACAGATACGCAGTATTTT. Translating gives CARSGKGTSGRASSTDTQYF.

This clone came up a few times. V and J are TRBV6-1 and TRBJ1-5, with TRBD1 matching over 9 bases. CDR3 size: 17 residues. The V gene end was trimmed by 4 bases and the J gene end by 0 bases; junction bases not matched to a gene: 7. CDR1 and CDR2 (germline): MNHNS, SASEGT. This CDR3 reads CASSGQGGPYSNQPQHF. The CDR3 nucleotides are TGTGCCAGCAGTGGACAGGGGGGCCCGTATAGCAATCAGCCCCAGCATTTT.

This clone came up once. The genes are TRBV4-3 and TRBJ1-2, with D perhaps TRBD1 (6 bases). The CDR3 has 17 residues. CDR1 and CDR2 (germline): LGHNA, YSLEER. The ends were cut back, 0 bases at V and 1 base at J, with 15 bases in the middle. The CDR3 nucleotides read TGCGCCAGCAGCCAAGAATTTTCGGACAGACGTAACTATGGCTACACCTTC. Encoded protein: CASSQEFSDRRNYGYTF.

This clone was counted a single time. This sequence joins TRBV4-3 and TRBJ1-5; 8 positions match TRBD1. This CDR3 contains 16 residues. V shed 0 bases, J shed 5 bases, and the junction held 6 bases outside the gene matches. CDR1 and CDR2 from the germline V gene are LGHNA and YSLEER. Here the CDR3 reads CASSQDPPGGHQPQHF. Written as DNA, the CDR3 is TGCGCCAGCAGCCAAGATCCGCCAGGGGGCCATCAGCCCCAGCATTTT.

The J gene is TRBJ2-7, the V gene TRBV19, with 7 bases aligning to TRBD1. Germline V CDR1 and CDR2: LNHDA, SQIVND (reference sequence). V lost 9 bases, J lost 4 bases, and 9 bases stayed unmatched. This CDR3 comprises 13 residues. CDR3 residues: CASMDRSSYEQYF. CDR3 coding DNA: TGTGCCAGCATGGACAGGTCCTCTTACGAGCAGTACTTC.

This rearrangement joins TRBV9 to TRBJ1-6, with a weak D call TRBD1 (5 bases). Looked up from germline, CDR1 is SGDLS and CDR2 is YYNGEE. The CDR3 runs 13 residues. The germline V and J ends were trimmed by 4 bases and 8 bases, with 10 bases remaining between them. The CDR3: CASSQDMDSPLHF. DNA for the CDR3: TGTGCCAGCAGCCAGGACATGGATTCACCCCTCCACTTT.

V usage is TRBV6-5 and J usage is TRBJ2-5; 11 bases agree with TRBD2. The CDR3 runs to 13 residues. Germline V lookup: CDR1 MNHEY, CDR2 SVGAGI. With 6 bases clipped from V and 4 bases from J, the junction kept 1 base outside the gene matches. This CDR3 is CASSTSGRETQYF. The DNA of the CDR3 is TGTGCCAGCAGCACTAGCGGGAGAGAGACCCAGTACTTC.

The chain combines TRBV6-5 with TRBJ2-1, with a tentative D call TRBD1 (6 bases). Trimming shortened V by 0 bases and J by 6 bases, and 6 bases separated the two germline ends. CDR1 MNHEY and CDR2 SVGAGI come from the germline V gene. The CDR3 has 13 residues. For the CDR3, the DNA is TGTGCCAGCAGTTACTCGACAGGCAATGAGCAGTTCTTC. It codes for CASSYSTGNEQFF.

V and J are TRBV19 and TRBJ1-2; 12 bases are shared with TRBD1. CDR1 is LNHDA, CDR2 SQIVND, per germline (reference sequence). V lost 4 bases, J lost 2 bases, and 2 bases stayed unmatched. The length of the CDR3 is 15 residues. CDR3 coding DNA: TGTGCCAGTAGTACCGGGACAGGGGGCAACTATGGCTACACCTTC. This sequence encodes CASSTGTGGNYGYTF. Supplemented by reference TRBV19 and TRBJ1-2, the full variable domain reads DGGITQSPKYLFRKEGQNVTLSCEQNLNHDAMYWYRQDPGQGLRLIYYSQIVNDFQKGDIAEGYSVSREKKESFPLTVTSAQKNPTAFYLCASSTGTGGNYGYTFGSGTRLTVV.

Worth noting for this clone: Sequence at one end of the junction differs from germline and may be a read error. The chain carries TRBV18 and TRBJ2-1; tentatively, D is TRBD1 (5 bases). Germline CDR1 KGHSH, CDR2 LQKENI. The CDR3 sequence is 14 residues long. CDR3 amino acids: CASSPLPDNNEQFF. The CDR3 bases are TGTGCCAGCTCGCCACTCCCGGACAACAATGAGCAGTTCTTC.

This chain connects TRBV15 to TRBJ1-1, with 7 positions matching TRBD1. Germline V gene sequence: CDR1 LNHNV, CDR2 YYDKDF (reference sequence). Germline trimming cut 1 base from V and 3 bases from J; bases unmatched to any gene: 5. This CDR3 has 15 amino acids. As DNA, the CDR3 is TGTGCCACCAGCAGAGTTGTACAGGGGTACACTGAAGCTTTCTTT. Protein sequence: CATSRVVQGYTEAFF.

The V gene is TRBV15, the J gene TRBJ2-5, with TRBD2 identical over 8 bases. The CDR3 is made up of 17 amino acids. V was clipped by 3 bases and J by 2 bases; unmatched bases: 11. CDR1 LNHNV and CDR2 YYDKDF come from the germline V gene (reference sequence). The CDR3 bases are TGTGCCACCAGCAGCGACAGAGGCGGGGGGACACAAGAGACCCAGTACTTC. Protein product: CATSSDRGGGTQETQYF.

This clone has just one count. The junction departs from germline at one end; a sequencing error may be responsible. CDR3 nucleotides: TGTGCCAGCAGACCAGGGACAGCGCGGCATGGCTACCCCTTC. It yields the protein CASRPGTARHGYPF. This chain connects TRBV28 to TRBJ1-2; TRBD1 matches 7 bases. Per germline, CDR1 MDHEN and CDR2 SYDVKM. CDR3 length equals 14 residues.

The CDR3 DNA follows: TGTGCCAGCAGCTTAGGAGCGGGACGAGGCGAGCAGTACTTC. It encodes CASSLGAGRGEQYF. The chain recombines TRBV7-9 with TRBJ2-7; 7 bases are a match to TRBD2. The trim removed 1 base at V and 6 bases at J, leaving 6 bases unmatched. The CDR3 is made up of 14 amino acids. Looked up from germline, CDR1 is SEHNR and CDR2 is FQNEAQ (reference sequence).

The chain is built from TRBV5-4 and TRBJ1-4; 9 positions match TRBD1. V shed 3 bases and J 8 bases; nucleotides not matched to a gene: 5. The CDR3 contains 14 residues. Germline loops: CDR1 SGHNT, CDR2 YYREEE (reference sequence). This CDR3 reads CASSWGQGTEKLFF. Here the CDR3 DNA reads TGTGCCAGCAGCTGGGGACAGGGTACAGAAAAACTGTTTTTT.

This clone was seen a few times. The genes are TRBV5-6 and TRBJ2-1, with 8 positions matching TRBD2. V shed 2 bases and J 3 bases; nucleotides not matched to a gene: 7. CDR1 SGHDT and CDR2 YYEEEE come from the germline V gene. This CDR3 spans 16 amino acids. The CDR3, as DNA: TGTGCCAGCAGCTTCGATTTAGCGGGACTCTACAATGAGCAGTTCTTC. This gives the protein CASSFDLAGLYNEQFF.

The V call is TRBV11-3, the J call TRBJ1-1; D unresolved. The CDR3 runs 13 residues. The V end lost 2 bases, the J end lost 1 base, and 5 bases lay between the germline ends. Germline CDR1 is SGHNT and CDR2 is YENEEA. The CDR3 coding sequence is TGTGCCAGCAGCTTAACGCGGAACACTGAAGCTTTCTTT. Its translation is CASSLTRNTEAFF.

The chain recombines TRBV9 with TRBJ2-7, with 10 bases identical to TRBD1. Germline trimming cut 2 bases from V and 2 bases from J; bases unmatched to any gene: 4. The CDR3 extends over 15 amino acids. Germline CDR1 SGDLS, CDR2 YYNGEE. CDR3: CASSVGTGAAYEQYF. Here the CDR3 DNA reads TGTGCCAGCAGCGTCGGGACAGGGGCAGCCTACGAGCAGTACTTC.

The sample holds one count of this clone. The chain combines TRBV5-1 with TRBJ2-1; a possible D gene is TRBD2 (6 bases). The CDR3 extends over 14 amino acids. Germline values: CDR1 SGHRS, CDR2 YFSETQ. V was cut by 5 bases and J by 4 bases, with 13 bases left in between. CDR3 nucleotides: TGCGCCAGCAGATCTCAGGGACTGTACAATGAGCAGTTCTTC. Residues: CASRSQGLYNEQFF.